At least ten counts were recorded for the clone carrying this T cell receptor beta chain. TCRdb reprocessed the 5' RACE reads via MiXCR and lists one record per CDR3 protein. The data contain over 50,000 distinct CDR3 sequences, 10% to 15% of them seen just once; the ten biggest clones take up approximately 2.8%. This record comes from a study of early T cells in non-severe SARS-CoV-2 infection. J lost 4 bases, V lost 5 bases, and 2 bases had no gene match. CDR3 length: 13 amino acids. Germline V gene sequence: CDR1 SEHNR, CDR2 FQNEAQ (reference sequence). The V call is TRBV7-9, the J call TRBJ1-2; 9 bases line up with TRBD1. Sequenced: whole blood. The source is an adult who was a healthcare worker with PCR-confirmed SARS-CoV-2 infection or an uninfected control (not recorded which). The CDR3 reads CASSQQGAYGYTF. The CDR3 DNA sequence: TGTGCCAGCAGCCAACAGGGGGCCTATGGCTACACCTTC.